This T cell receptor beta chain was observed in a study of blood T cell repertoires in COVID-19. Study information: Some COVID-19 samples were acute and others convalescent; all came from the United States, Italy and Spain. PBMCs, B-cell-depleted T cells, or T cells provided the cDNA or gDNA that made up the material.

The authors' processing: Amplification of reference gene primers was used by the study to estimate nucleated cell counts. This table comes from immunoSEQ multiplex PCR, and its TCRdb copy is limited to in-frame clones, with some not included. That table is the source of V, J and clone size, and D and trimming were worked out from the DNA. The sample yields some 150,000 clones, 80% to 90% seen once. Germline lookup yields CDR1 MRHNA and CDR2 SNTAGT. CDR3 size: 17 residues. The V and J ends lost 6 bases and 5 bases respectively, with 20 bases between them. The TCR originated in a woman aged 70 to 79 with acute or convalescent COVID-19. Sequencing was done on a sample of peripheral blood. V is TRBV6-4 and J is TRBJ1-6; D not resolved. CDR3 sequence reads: CASSLQAGFFDNSPLHF. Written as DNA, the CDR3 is TGTGCCAGCAGCCTGCAAGCGGGGTTTTTCGATAATTCACCCCTCCACTTT.